This passage covers 24 T cell receptor beta chains from one sample sequenced in a study of technical replicates of blood from a handful of donors. The repertoire was sequenced with immunoSEQ multiplex PCR; TCRdb's copy has only in-frame clones and lacks some. This sample has 55,000 to 70,000 clones, with approximately 83% found just once. The sample was PBMCs. Source of these receptors: a human donor in good health. Some clones in this sample may be carry-over from other donors' samples.

CDR3 protein: CASRTGGSNSPLHF. In DNA, the CDR3 is TGTGCCAGTAGAACGGGGGGCAGTAATTCACCCCTCCACTTT. The chain recombines TRBV19 with TRBJ1-6, with a weak D call TRBD1 (6 bases). The germline gives CDR1 LNHDA, CDR2 SQIVND (reference sequence). CDR3 size: 14 residues. Trimming took 6 bases from V and 6 from J, leaving 12 bases between them.

The sample holds a few counts of this clone. The rearrangement joins TRBV5-1 to TRBJ1-1; a possible D gene is TRBD1 (6 bases). This CDR3 is built from 14 residues. V was clipped by 4 bases and J by 3 bases, with 13 bases between them. Germline CDR1 is SGHRS and CDR2 is YFSETQ. CDR3 sequence reads: CASSPETGHTEAFF. The CDR3 DNA follows: TGCGCCAGCAGCCCGGAAACAGGGCACACTGAAGCTTTCTTT.

This clone occurred once. The chain employs TRBV18 and TRBJ2-6; D unresolved. Trimming removed 8 bases at V and 1 base at J, with 15 bases between. There are 16 residues in the CDR3. CDR1 KGHSH and CDR2 LQKENI come from the germline V gene. In nucleotides, the CDR3 is TGTGCCAGCAGTTCTTCTCCGAGATCTGGGGCCAACGTCCTGACTTTC. It is translated as CASSSSPRSGANVLTF.

The chain joins TRBV19 to TRBJ2-6; 7 bases line up with TRBD1. This CDR3 has 17 amino acids. V shed 2 bases, J shed 2 bases, and the junction held 6 bases outside the gene matches. The germline gives CDR1 LNHDA, CDR2 SQIVND (reference sequence). CDR3 sequence (DNA): TGTGCCAGTAGTATATCAGGGACAGACACTGGGGCCAACGTCCTGACTTTC. Protein: CASSISGTDTGANVLTF.

This chain connects TRBV19 to TRBJ2-7; TRBD2 agrees at 8 bases. The germline CDR1 and CDR2 sequences are LNHDA and SQIVND (reference sequence). Germline trimming cut 6 bases from V and 0 bases from J; bases unmatched to any gene: 10. This CDR3 region has 16 residues. The CDR3 here is CASRPTGGANSYEQYF. For the CDR3, the DNA is TGTGCCAGTAGGCCTACCGGGGGGGCTAACTCCTACGAGCAGTACTTC.

The chain has TRBV30 and TRBJ1-2; D is ambiguous. The CDR3 loop spans 13 amino acids. In germline, CDR1 is GTSNPN, CDR2 SVGIG (reference sequence). V shed 0 bases and J shed 6 bases, with 11 bases lying between them. The CDR3 sequence: CAWSVEGRDGYTF. The CDR3 DNA follows: TGTGCCTGGAGTGTTGAAGGGAGGGATGGCTACACCTTC.

The CDR3 loop is CASSVVTGNTEAFF. In DNA form, the CDR3 reads TGTGCCAGCAGCGTGGTAACAGGGAACACTGAAGCTTTCTTT. This rearrangement joins TRBV9 to TRBJ1-1, with TRBD1 as a possible D gene (5 bases). The CDR3 runs 14 residues. Germline loops: CDR1 SGDLS, CDR2 YYNGEE. Trimming left V 2 bases short and J 1 base short, with 9 bases between. The entire variable domain, with the rest obtained from reference TRBV9 and TRBJ1-1, is as follows: DSGVTQTPKHLITATGQRVTLRCSPRSGDLSVYWYQQSLDQGLQFLIQYYNGEERAKGNILERFSAQQFPDLHSELNLSSLELGDSALYFCASSVVTGNTEAFFGQGTRLTVV.

This clone has just a few counts. The chain combines TRBV28 with TRBJ2-2; D remains unclear. The ends were cut back, 6 bases at V and 1 base at J, with 3 bases in the middle. Germline V gene lookup returns CDR1 MDHEN and CDR2 SYDVKM. The CDR3 consists of 12 residues. As DNA, the CDR3 is TGTGCCAGCAGCCAGAACACCGGGGAGCTGTTTTTT. It translates to CASSQNTGELFF.

The chain couples TRBV10-1 to TRBJ2-7; D remains unclear. CDR1 and CDR2 from the germline V gene are WNHNN and SYGVQD (reference sequence). V was clipped by 3 bases and J by 2 bases, with 14 bases between them. The CDR3 is made up of 15 amino acids. The CDR3 bases are TGCGCCAGCAGTGACGGCCCGGCAGGCCCCTACGAGCAGTACTTC. Translation gives CASSDGPAGPYEQYF.

CDR3 coding DNA: TGTGCCAGCAGTGACAGGGGGCGCGGCACAGATACGCAGTATTTT. Encoded protein: CASSDRGRGTDTQYF. This sequence joins TRBV6-1 and TRBJ2-3, with TRBD1 matching over 8 bases. The length of the CDR3 is 15 residues. CDR1 MNHNS and CDR2 SASEGT come from the germline V gene. J lost 1 base, V lost 3 bases, and 3 bases had no gene match.

This clone was recorded once. This chain joins TRBV27 and TRBJ2-2; 9 bases align to TRBD2. This CDR3 has 18 amino acids. V trimming: 6 bases; J trimming: 6 bases; junction bases outside the gene matches: 17. CDR1 is MNHEY and CDR2 is SMNVEV in the germline V gene (reference sequence). CDR3 region: CASSAREKAGGQAGELFF. The CDR3 DNA sequence: TGTGCCAGCAGCGCGAGGGAGAAGGCGGGGGGGCAGGCCGGGGAGCTGTTTTTT.

This rearrangement joins TRBV18 to TRBJ1-3; D perhaps matches TRBD1 (6 bases). From germline, CDR1 is KGHSH and CDR2 LQKENI. Trimming removed 6 bases at V and 3 bases at J, with 15 bases between. This CDR3 comprises 15 residues. The CDR3 protein is CASSQPQGLGNTIYF. The CDR3 DNA reads TGTGCCAGCTCCCAGCCCCAGGGGCTTGGAAACACCATATATTTT.

V usage is TRBV6-1 and J usage is TRBJ2-5, with D perhaps TRBD2 (5 bases). CDR3 length equals 14 residues. The V end was cut by 1 base, the J end by 5 bases, with 11 bases between. Germline V gives CDR1 MNHNS, CDR2 SASEGT. This CDR3 reads CASSEELSAETQYF. The CDR3 nucleotides are TGTGCCAGCAGTGAAGAGCTTAGCGCGGAGACCCAGTACTTC.

The rearrangement uses TRBV29-1 and TRBJ2-5; 9 nucleotides match TRBD2. CDR3 length equals 13 residues. Germline-derived CDR1 and CDR2 are SQVTM and ANQGSEA. With V trimmed by 7 bases and J by 5 bases, 8 bases remained unmatched. CDR3 sequence (DNA): TGCAGCGCCGTAGCGGGGGCGGGGGAGACCCAGTACTTC. Amino acid sequence: CSAVAGAGETQYF.

J is TRBJ2-7 and V is TRBV27, with a possible D match to TRBD1 (6 bases). The CDR3 runs 12 residues. V was trimmed by 4 bases and J by 7 bases, leaving 11 bases between them. Germline CDR1 MNHEY, CDR2 SMNVEV (reference sequence). This CDR3 is CASSSRGEEQYF. In DNA form, the CDR3 reads TGTGCCAGCAGTTCCAGGGGTGAGGAGCAGTACTTC.

The CDR3 spells CASTTTRAGVTGELFF. The CDR3 nucleotides are TGTGCCAGCACTACGACTCGAGCGGGAGTCACCGGGGAGCTGTTTTTT. The chain couples TRBV6-4 to TRBJ2-2, with 8 bases matching TRBD2. Germline-derived CDR1 and CDR2 are MRHNA and SNTAGT. CDR3 size: 16 residues. Losses at the gene ends were 7 bases for V and 4 bases for J; bases not matched to a gene: 11.

The chain combines TRBV4-1 with TRBJ2-7, with 12 bases matching TRBD2. J was trimmed by 3 bases and V by 5 bases; bases with no gene match: 11. Looked up from germline, CDR1 is MGHRA and CDR2 is YSYEKL. This CDR3 is 17 amino acids long. The CDR3 DNA reads TGCGCCAGCAGCATTTCGCTAGCGGGAGGGCAAAGCTACGAGCAGTACTTC. Translated: CASSISLAGGQSYEQYF.

This clone was found a few times. The genes are TRBV18 and TRBJ1-2; 7 nucleotides match TRBD1. CDR3 length: 15 residues. Germline lookup yields CDR1 KGHSH and CDR2 LQKENI. V trimming: 3 bases; J trimming: 6 bases; junction bases outside the gene matches: 10. DNA for the CDR3: TGTGCCAGCTCACCGACCGAGGGGGCGATCGATGGCTACACCTTC. Translating gives CASSPTEGAIDGYTF. Using reference TRBV18 and TRBJ1-2 for the parts outside the CDR3, the full variable domain is NAGVMQNPRHLVRRRGQEARLRCSPMKGHSHVYWYRQLPEEGLKFMVYLQKENIIDESGMPKERFSAEFPKEGPSILRIQQVVRGDSAAYFCASSPTEGAIDGYTFGSGTRLTVV.

In its sample, this clone was seen once. The V and J genes are TRBV12-5 and TRBJ1-4, with D unclear. From germline, CDR1 is LGHNT and CDR2 FRNRAP. V gave up 1 base and J gave up 4 bases, with 10 bases separating them. This CDR3 spans 15 amino acids. The CDR3 DNA is TGTGCTAGTGGTTTGGATTCCAGAAGTAATGAAAAACTGTTTTTT. It yields the protein CASGLDSRSNEKLFF. The entire variable domain, with the rest obtained from reference TRBV12-5 and TRBJ1-4, is as follows: DARVTQTPRHKVTEMGQEVTMRCQPILGHNTVFWYRQTMMQGLELLAYFRNRAPLDDSGMPKDRFSAEMPDATLATLKIQPSEPRDSAVYFCASGLDSRSNEKLFFGSGTQLSVL.

The chain recombines TRBV5-1 with TRBJ2-2, with D maybe TRBD2 (6 bases). The CDR3 is 15 amino acids. The germline gives CDR1 SGHRS, CDR2 YFSETQ. The V end was cut by 4 bases, the J end by 5 bases, with 15 bases between. The CDR3 DNA follows: TGCGCCAGCAGCCCGATGGCGGGGCCTACCGGGGAGCTGTTTTTT. The encoded protein is CASSPMAGPTGELFF.

The chain carries TRBV4-1 and TRBJ2-2; possible D gene TRBD2, 6 bases. Germline V gene lookup returns CDR1 MGHRA and CDR2 YSYEKL. The germline V and J ends were trimmed by 0 bases and 1 base, with 12 bases remaining between them. The CDR3 runs 17 residues. CDR3 sequence: CASSQDSRDLNTGELFF. The CDR3 nucleotides are TGCGCCAGCAGCCAAGATTCCCGGGACTTGAACACCGGGGAGCTGTTTTTT.

This clone was counted once. The J gene is TRBJ1-3, the V gene TRBV5-1; 8 bases are shared with TRBD1. This CDR3 comprises 18 residues. CDR1 is SGHRS and CDR2 is YFSETQ in the germline V gene. Trimming took 5 bases from V and 0 from J; bases not matched to a gene: 13. Here the CDR3 reads CASRQGAQNKSSGNTIYF. CDR3 in DNA: TGCGCCAGCAGGCAGGGGGCCCAGAATAAAAGCTCTGGAAACACCATATATTTT.

The chain links TRBV21-1 to TRBJ1-5; the DNA was not used to check the table's D call, TRBD1. TRBV21-1 is reported as a pseudogene. The CDR3 spans 16 residues. CDR3 DNA sequence: TGTGCCAGCAGCAAAGCCGGGACAGGGGTGGGACAGCCCCAGCATTTT. Translating gives CASSKAGTGVGQPQHF.

This clone was seen only once. This chain joins TRBV5-1 and TRBJ2-3; 8 bases are a match to TRBD1. This CDR3 has 17 residues. CDR1 is SGHRS, CDR2 YFSETQ, per germline. V shed 4 bases and J 0 bases; nucleotides not matched to a gene: 10. CDR3 loop: CASSVGQGAPSTDTQYF. The CDR3 DNA reads as TGCGCCAGCAGCGTGGGGCAGGGGGCCCCCAGCACAGATACGCAGTATTTT. The full variable domain, with the rest looked up from reference TRBV5-1 and TRBJ2-3, is KAGVTQTPRYLIKTRGQQVTLSCSPISGHRSVSWYQQTPGQGLQFLFEYFSETQRNKGNFPGRFSGRQFSNSRSEMNVSTLELGDSALYLCASSVGQGAPSTDTQYFGPGTRLTVL.